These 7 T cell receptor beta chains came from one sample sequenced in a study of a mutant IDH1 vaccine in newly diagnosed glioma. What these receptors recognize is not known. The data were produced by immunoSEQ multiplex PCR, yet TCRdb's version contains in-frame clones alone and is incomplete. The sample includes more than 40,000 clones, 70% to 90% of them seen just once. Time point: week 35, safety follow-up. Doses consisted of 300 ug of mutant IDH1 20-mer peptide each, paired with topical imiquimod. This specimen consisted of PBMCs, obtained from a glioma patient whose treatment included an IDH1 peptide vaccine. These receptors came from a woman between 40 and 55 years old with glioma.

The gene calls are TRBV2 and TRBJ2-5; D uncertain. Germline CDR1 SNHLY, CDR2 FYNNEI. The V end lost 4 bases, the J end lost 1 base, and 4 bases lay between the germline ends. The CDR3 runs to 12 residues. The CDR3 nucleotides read TGTGCCAGCAGTGGGACCCAAGAGACCCAGTACTTC. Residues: CASSGTQETQYF.

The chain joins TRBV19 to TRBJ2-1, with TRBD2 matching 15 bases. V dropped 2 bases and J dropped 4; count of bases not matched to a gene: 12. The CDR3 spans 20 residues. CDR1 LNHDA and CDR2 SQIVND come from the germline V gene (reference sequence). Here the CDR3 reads CASSIRIGLAGGTVYNEQFF. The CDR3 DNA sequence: TGTGCCAGTAGTATACGAATTGGACTAGCGGGGGGGACCGTGTACAATGAGCAGTTCTTC. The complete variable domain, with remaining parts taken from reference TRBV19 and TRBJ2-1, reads DGGITQSPKYLFRKEGQNVTLSCEQNLNHDAMYWYRQDPGQGLRLIYYSQIVNDFQKGDIAEGYSVSREKKESFPLTVTSAQKNPTAFYLCASSIRIGLAGGTVYNEQFFGPGTRLTVL.

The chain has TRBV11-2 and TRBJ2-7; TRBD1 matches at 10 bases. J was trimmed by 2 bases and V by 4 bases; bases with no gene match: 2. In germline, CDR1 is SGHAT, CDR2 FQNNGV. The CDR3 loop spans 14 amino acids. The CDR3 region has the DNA TGTGCCAGCAGCTACGGGACAGGGGCCTACGAGCAGTACTTC. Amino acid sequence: CASSYGTGAYEQYF.

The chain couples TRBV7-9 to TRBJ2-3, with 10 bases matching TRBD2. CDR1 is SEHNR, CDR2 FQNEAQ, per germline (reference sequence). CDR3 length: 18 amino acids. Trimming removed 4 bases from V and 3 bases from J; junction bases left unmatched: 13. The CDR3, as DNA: TGTGCCAGCAGCTGGGCTAGCGGGAGACTAGGAATGACAGATACGCAGTATTTT. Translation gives CASSWASGRLGMTDTQYF.

DNA for the CDR3: TGTGCCAGCATTCCTTTTTCCGGGCTGAACACTGAAGCTTTCTTT. Protein sequence: CASIPFSGLNTEAFF. The chain combines TRBV6-5 with TRBJ1-1; D not certain. Per the germline V gene, CDR1 is MNHEY and CDR2 is SVGAGI. The CDR3 totals 15 residues. V was shortened by 7 bases and J by 0 bases, with 15 bases between the two germline ends.

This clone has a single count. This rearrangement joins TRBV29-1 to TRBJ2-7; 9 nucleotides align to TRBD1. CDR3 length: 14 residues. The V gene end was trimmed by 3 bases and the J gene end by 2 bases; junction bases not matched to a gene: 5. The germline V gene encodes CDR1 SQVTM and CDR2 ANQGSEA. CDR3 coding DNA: TGCAGCGTTGAGTTGGGGACAGGGACCTACGAGCAGTACTTC. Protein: CSVELGTGTYEQYF.

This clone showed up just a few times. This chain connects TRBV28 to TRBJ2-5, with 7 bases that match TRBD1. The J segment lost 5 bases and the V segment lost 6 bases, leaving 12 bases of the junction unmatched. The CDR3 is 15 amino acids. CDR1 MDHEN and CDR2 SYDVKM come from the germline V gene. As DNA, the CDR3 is TGTGCCAGCAGCCTAGGTGGAACAGGGGTTGAGACCCAGTACTTC. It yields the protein CASSLGGTGVETQYF. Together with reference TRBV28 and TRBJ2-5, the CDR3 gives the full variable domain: DVKVTQSSRYLVKRTGEKVFLECVQDMDHENMFWYRQDPGLGLRLIYFSYDVKMKEKGDIPEGYSVSREKKERFSLILESASTNQTSMYLCASSLGGTGVETQYFGPGTRLLVL.